One T cell receptor (beta chain) is described in this entry. Its antigen is as yet unknown. Measured with immunoSEQ multiplex PCR; TCRdb has only the in-frame clones, and not every one. The sample lists roughly 140,000 clones, 94% occurring once. This record comes from a study of OX40 agonist ivuxolimab in advanced cancers. Study at large: Patients were dosed intravenously with ivuxolimab at 0.01 to 10 mg/kg every 2 weeks. Anti-PD-1, anti-PD-L1 or anti-CTLA-4 therapy given earlier was allowed, and 30% to 45% had some. General study points: In the 0.1 to 3.0 mg/kg range, CD4+ and CD8+ blood T cells had expanded clonally by week 6. In CD8+ T cells, expanded clones were on average more numerous than in CD4+.

Germline CDR1 is GTSNPN and CDR2 is SVGIG (reference sequence). This CDR3 comprises 15 residues. The V gene end was trimmed by 2 bases and the J gene end by 5 bases; junction bases not matched to a gene: 9. The input for sequencing was CD4+ or CD8+ T cells sorted from blood, taken in a trial of the OX40 agonist ivuxolimab. The clonotype was recovered from an adult with an advanced solid tumor such as melanoma, head and neck, liver or kidney cancer. This chain connects TRBV30 to TRBJ2-7; 10 positions agree with TRBD2. The DNA for the CDR3 is TGTGCCTGGAGTCTTAAGGGACTAGCGACCGACGAGCAGTACTTC. Protein: CAWSLKGLATDEQYF.